The 30 T cell receptor beta chains reported below all come from one sample, sequenced in a study of shared clonotypes between healthy human individuals. Profiling relied on immunoSEQ multiplex PCR, and the TCRdb table lists in-frame clones only, not all of them. The table includes about 2.3 million clones, 80% to 95% detected once. The sample comprised naive CD4+ T cells from PBMCs. This sample's subset: CD45RA+ positively selected. Receptor source: a man aged 18-30 years in good health. Some clones in this sample may be carry-over from other donors' samples.

Comments on this clone: This sample also contains other DNA sequences that code for the same CDR3. The rearrangement joins TRBV9 to TRBJ1-5; D might be TRBD1 (5 bases). The CDR3 length is 14 residues. Looked up from germline, CDR1 is SGDLS and CDR2 is YYNGEE. With 0 bases removed from V and 5 bases from J, the gap between germline ends came to 9 bases. CDR3 nucleotide sequence: TGTGCCAGCAGCGTAGTTGGGGGGGATCAGCCCCAGCATTTT. Protein: CASSVVGGDQPQHF.

This chain links TRBV15 with TRBJ2-3; maybe TRBD1 (5 bases). Trimming pared 0 bases from V and 10 bases from J, leaving 17 bases between. The CDR3 covers 15 residues. Per the germline V gene, CDR1 is LNHNV and CDR2 is YYDKDF (reference sequence). The CDR3 sequence: CATSRDRQGVGSQYF. CDR3 DNA: TGTGCCACCAGCAGAGATCGGCAGGGTGTGGGATCGCAGTATTTT.

This clone was counted between two and nine times. Other DNA sequences within the sample encode an identical CDR3. V is TRBV9 and J is TRBJ2-7; the match to TRBD1 covers 7 bases. The CDR3 covers 14 residues. After removal of 2 bases from V and 0 bases from J, the junction contained 2 bases not matched to a gene. The germline V gene has CDR1 SGDLS and CDR2 YYNGEE. The CDR3 is CASSVTGSSYEQYF. The CDR3 nucleotides are TGTGCCAGCAGCGTGACAGGGAGCTCCTACGAGCAGTACTTC. Using reference TRBV9 and TRBJ2-7 for the parts outside the CDR3, the full variable domain is DSGVTQTPKHLITATGQRVTLRCSPRSGDLSVYWYQQSLDQGLQFLIQYYNGEERAKGNILERFSAQQFPDLHSELNLSSLELGDSALYFCASSVTGSSYEQYFGPGTRLTVT.

The chain uses TRBV5-1 and TRBJ2-7; D ambiguous. Trimming cost V 1 base and J 0 bases, with 11 bases left between them. In germline, CDR1 is SGHRS, CDR2 YFSETQ. The CDR3 loop spans 15 amino acids. The DNA of the CDR3 is TGCGCCAGCAGCTTGAATTTACTGAGCTCCTACGAGCAGTACTTC. It translates to CASSLNLLSSYEQYF.

The rearrangement uses TRBV29-1 and TRBJ2-5; TRBD1 matches 7 bases. The J call may be in error: the DNA end matches TRBJ2-7 better. Germline V gene data show CDR1 as SQVTM and CDR2 as ANQGSEA. The CDR3 consists of 12 residues. CDR3 loop: CSVGTGAPEQYF. CDR3 in DNA: TGCAGCGTGGGAACAGGGGCCCCCGAGCAGTACTTC.

The V gene is TRBV28, the J gene TRBJ2-1; 9 bases are shared with TRBD1. The CDR3 length is 17 residues. The junction had 11 bases not matched to a gene; V was cut back by 2 bases and J by 6 bases. CDR1 is MDHEN, CDR2 SYDVKM, per germline. The CDR3 DNA follows: TGTGCCAGCAGTTTAAGGCGGGACAGGGATTGGGGCAATGAGCAGTTCTTC. Its protein product is CASSLRRDRDWGNEQFF. Complete variable domain (other parts from reference TRBV28 and TRBJ2-1): DVKVTQSSRYLVKRTGEKVFLECVQDMDHENMFWYRQDPGLGLRLIYFSYDVKMKEKGDIPEGYSVSREKKERFSLILESASTNQTSMYLCASSLRRDRDWGNEQFFGPGTRLTVL.

This chain links TRBV5-6 with TRBJ2-5; 8 bases are a match to TRBD1. V shed 4 bases and J 4 bases; nucleotides not matched to a gene: 12. The CDR3 length is 16 residues. CDR1 is SGHDT, CDR2 YYEEEE, per germline. The DNA for the CDR3 is TGTGCCAGCAGCCTACTACAGGGGGATTCCGGAGAGACCCAGTACTTC. The encoded protein is CASSLLQGDSGETQYF.

This chain links TRBV29-1 with TRBJ1-4; D is perhaps TRBD1 (6 bases). The CDR3 extends over 13 amino acids. V lost 6 bases and J lost 8, with 16 bases in between. Germline loops: CDR1 SQVTM, CDR2 ANQGSEA. The chain's CDR3 is CSVSGRGEEKLFF. The CDR3 DNA reads as TGCAGCGTCTCCGGCAGGGGTGAGGAAAAACTGTTTTTT.

This rearrangement joins TRBV19 to TRBJ2-4; 9 positions match TRBD2. The V gene end was trimmed by 4 bases and the J gene end by 9 bases; junction bases not matched to a gene: 7. Germline V gene data show CDR1 as LNHDA and CDR2 as SQIVND (reference sequence). The CDR3 is 14 amino acids. CDR3 nucleotides: TGTGCCAGTAGTACTAGCGGGATTCTAGGCATTCAGTACTTC. Residues: CASSTSGILGIQYF.

This chain uses TRBV6-6 with TRBJ2-7; 10 nucleotides agree with TRBD2. V trimming: 7 bases; J trimming: 4 bases; junction bases outside the gene matches: 10. The CDR3 consists of 15 residues. Germline CDR1 MNHNY, CDR2 SVGAGI (reference sequence). The CDR3 region is CASTPILAGVYEQYF. The CDR3 nucleotides are TGTGCCAGCACCCCTATTCTAGCGGGAGTTTACGAGCAGTACTTC.

The chain is built from TRBV28 and TRBJ1-2, with D possibly TRBD1 on 5 matching bases. The CDR3 runs 14 residues. V shed 3 bases and J shed 1 base, with 9 bases lying between them. Germline loops: CDR1 MDHEN, CDR2 SYDVKM. The DNA of the CDR3 is TGTGCCAGCAGTTTGTTAGGACATAACTATGGCTACACCTTC. Translated, it gives CASSLLGHNYGYTF.

This chain joins TRBV7-2 and TRBJ2-2, with a weak D call TRBD1 (5 bases). Germline CDR1 and CDR2: SGHTA and FQGNSA. The CDR3 is 16 amino acids. The V gene lost 5 bases and the J gene lost 1 base, with 14 bases spanning the gap. In DNA form, the CDR3 reads TGTGCCAGCAGCACCTTTATGGGGCAGAACACCGGGGAGCTGTTTTTT. This gives the protein CASSTFMGQNTGELFF.

J is TRBJ2-7 and V is TRBV5-1; 13 bases match TRBD2. Germline V gene lookup returns CDR1 SGHRS and CDR2 YFSETQ. V lost 4 bases to trimming and J lost 5 bases; unmatched junction nucleotides: 3. This CDR3 is built from 14 residues. The CDR3 nucleotides are TGCGCCAGCAGCCTGACTAGCGGGAGGAACGAGCAGTACTTC. Protein product: CASSLTSGRNEQYF. Full variable domain (outside the CDR3, taken from reference TRBV5-1 and TRBJ2-7): KAGVTQTPRYLIKTRGQQVTLSCSPISGHRSVSWYQQTPGQGLQFLFEYFSETQRNKGNFPGRFSGRQFSNSRSEMNVSTLELGDSALYLCASSLTSGRNEQYFGPGTRLTVT.

The V gene is TRBV7-2, the J gene TRBJ2-3, with TRBD2 as a possible D gene (6 bases). Germline values: CDR1 SGHTA, CDR2 FQGNSA. Trimming removed 5 bases at V and 2 bases at J, with 14 bases between. CDR3 length: 15 amino acids. The chain's CDR3 is CASSPWGGDTDTQYF. The CDR3 DNA is TGTGCCAGCAGCCCCTGGGGCGGGGACACAGATACGCAGTATTTT.

The V gene is TRBV27, the J gene TRBJ2-6; D is unclear. Germline loops: CDR1 MNHEY, CDR2 SMNVEV (reference sequence). The CDR3 is made up of 16 amino acids. Trimming removed 3 bases at V and 0 bases at J, with 9 bases between. The CDR3 sequence is CASSLPTVSGANVLTF. As DNA, the CDR3 is TGTGCCAGCAGTTTGCCTACAGTCTCTGGGGCCAACGTCCTGACTTTC.

This clone was seen only once. This chain links TRBV11-2 with TRBJ2-5; 9 bases match TRBD1. This CDR3 is built from 15 residues. Germline V CDR1 and CDR2: SGHAT, FQNNGV. The trim removed 1 base at V and 5 bases at J, leaving 5 bases unmatched. The CDR3 nucleotides read TGTGCCAGCAGCTTAGGGGACAGGGTGGTGGAGACCCAGTACTTC. Its protein is CASSLGDRVVETQYF.

The rearrangement joins TRBV7-2 to TRBJ2-7; D is ambiguous. Trimming left V 7 bases short and J 5 bases short, with 9 bases between. The CDR3 totals 11 residues. In germline, CDR1 is SGHTA, CDR2 FQGNSA. Here the CDR3 DNA reads TGTGCCAGCACCCTCTCGCACGAGCAGTACTTC. This translates into CASTLSHEQYF.

Remarks on this clone: This sample also contains other DNA sequences that code for the same CDR3. For the CDR3, the DNA is TGTGCCAGCAGCCCTAGCGGGGGTTCCTACGAGCAGTACTTC. This sequence encodes CASSPSGGSYEQYF. The chain joins TRBV7-9 to TRBJ2-7, with TRBD2 identical over 10 bases. Looked up from germline, CDR1 is SEHNR and CDR2 is FQNEAQ (reference sequence). The V segment lost 5 bases and the J segment 1 base; nucleotides outside the gene matches: 2. The CDR3 covers 14 residues.

This clone came up once. CDR3 nucleotide sequence: TGCGCCAGCAGCTTTCCTGGTTACGGCGAGCAGTACTTC. It encodes CASSFPGYGEQYF. The V and J genes are TRBV5-1 and TRBJ2-7, with D unclear. Germline V CDR1 and CDR2: SGHRS, YFSETQ. Trimming took 2 bases from V and 6 from J, leaving 12 bases between them. The CDR3 runs 13 residues.

This clone occurred once. The gene calls are TRBV13 and TRBJ2-3; D unresolved. The V and J ends lost 7 bases and 2 bases respectively, with 13 bases between them. The CDR3 extends over 14 amino acids. CDR1 is PRHDT, CDR2 FYEKMQ, per germline (reference sequence). CDR3 sequence reads: CASTGLSSTDTQYF. The CDR3 bases are TGTGCCAGCACGGGCTTATCCTCCACAGATACGCAGTATTTT.

This clone was picked up a small number of times. Additional DNA sequences in this sample encode the identical CDR3. The rearrangement joins TRBV29-1 to TRBJ1-1; D unresolved. This CDR3 contains 13 residues. CDR1 and CDR2 (germline): SQVTM, ANQGSEA. Trimming shortened V by 4 bases and J by 0 bases, and 9 bases separated the two germline ends. CDR3 residues: CSVGGRMNTEAFF. DNA for the CDR3: TGCAGCGTTGGAGGACGGATGAACACTGAAGCTTTCTTT.

This clone was observed a single time. The chain is built from TRBV6-5 and TRBJ1-1; TRBD1 agrees at 7 bases. CDR3 length: 14 amino acids. V shed 5 bases, J shed 5 bases, and the junction held 8 bases outside the gene matches. Germline V lookup: CDR1 MNHEY, CDR2 SVGAGI. In DNA, the CDR3 is TGTGCCAGCAGTCGACAGGGCGTGGGGACTGAAGCTTTCTTT. This codes for CASSRQGVGTEAFF.

The chain has TRBV4-1 and TRBJ2-1, with TRBD1 as a possible D gene (6 bases). The CDR3 covers 18 residues. The germline V and J ends were trimmed by 3 bases and 9 bases, with 27 bases remaining between them. Germline V gene lookup returns CDR1 MGHRA and CDR2 YSYEKL. The CDR3 nucleotides are TGCGCCAGCAGCCAGGGGCTACTCTCGGGCGCAAGAGGGGGTGAGCAGTTCTTC. Translating gives CASSQGLLSGARGGEQFF.

The chain joins TRBV7-6 to TRBJ2-7; 16 bases are a match to TRBD2. Trimming took 4 bases from V and 4 from J; bases not matched to a gene: 1. This CDR3 is built from 15 residues. The V gene's germline CDR1 is SGHVS and CDR2 FNYEAQ. As DNA, the CDR3 is TGTGCCAGCAGCTCGGGACTAGCGGGGGGGTACGAGCAGTACTTC. Encoded protein: CASSSGLAGGYEQYF. Variable domain in full (rest from reference TRBV7-6 and TRBJ2-7): GAGVSQSPRYKVTKRGQDVALRCDPISGHVSLYWYRQALGQGPEFLTYFNYEAQQDKSGLPNDRFSAERPEGSISTLTIQRTEQRDSAMYRCASSSGLAGGYEQYFGPGTRLTVT.

The chain uses TRBV6-1 and TRBJ1-1; tentative D call: TRBD1 (5 bases). CDR1 and CDR2 (germline): MNHNS, SASEGT. Trimming took off 4 bases at V and 0 bases at J, with 12 bases between the two ends. The CDR3 sequence is 15 residues long. CDR3 sequence reads: CASSARDGMNTEAFF. As DNA, the CDR3 is TGTGCCAGCAGTGCCCGGGACGGAATGAACACTGAAGCTTTCTTT.

This sequence joins TRBV9 and TRBJ2-5, with 8 bases that match TRBD2. This CDR3 spans 15 amino acids. V shed 0 bases, J shed 5 bases, and the junction held 6 bases outside the gene matches. From germline, CDR1 is SGDLS and CDR2 YYNGEE. The chain's CDR3 is CASSVAREGRETQYF. The DNA of the CDR3 is TGTGCCAGCAGCGTAGCCCGGGAGGGCCGGGAGACCCAGTACTTC.

Worth noting for this clone: Other DNA sequences in this specimen translate into the identical CDR3. This rearrangement joins TRBV5-1 to TRBJ2-7; TRBD2 matches at 13 bases. The CDR3 runs to 15 residues. The germline V gene encodes CDR1 SGHRS and CDR2 YFSETQ. The V and J ends lost 5 bases and 2 bases, in that order; junction bases with no gene match: 4. CDR3 DNA sequence: TGCGCCAGCAGTCTCGGGACTAGCGGGACCTACGAGCAGTACTTC. Translated, it gives CASSLGTSGTYEQYF.

The rearrangement links TRBV18 to TRBJ2-7, with 8 bases aligning to TRBD2. In germline, CDR1 is KGHSH, CDR2 LQKENI. This CDR3 region has 14 residues. V trimming: 5 bases; J trimming: 3 bases; junction bases outside the gene matches: 6. CDR3 nucleotide sequence: TGTGCCAGCTCAGCCACTAGCGGCGACTACGAGCAGTACTTC. Its protein is CASSATSGDYEQYF.

The genes are TRBV10-3 and TRBJ2-1; D perhaps matches TRBD2 (5 bases). The CDR3 extends over 16 amino acids. The V and J ends lost 0 bases and 0 bases respectively, with 9 bases between them. Per germline, CDR1 ENHRY and CDR2 SYGVKD. Here the CDR3 DNA reads TGTGCCATCAGTGAGTCGGAAGGGAGCTCCTACAATGAGCAGTTCTTC. Residues: CAISESEGSSYNEQFF.

The chain joins TRBV7-2 to TRBJ1-1, with D perhaps matching TRBD1 (5 bases). The V gene's germline CDR1 is SGHTA and CDR2 FQGNSA. The CDR3 spans 16 residues. With 4 bases removed from V and 4 bases from J, the gap between germline ends came to 19 bases. Here the CDR3 DNA reads TGTGCCAGCAGCTCCCTGGGTCCGAGGGGTGGCACTGAAGCTTTCTTT. It codes for CASSSLGPRGGTEAFF.